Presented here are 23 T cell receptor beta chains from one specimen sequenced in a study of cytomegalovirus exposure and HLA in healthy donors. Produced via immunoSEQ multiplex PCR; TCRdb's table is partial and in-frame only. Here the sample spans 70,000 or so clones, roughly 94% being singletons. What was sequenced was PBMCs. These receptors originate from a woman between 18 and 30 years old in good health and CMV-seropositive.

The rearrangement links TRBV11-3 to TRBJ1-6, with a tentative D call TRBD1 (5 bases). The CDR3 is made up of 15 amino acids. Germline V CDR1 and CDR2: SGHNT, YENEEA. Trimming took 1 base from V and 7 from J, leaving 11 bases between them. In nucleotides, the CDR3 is TGTGCCAGCAGCTTAGTAGGGGTAGGGAATTCACCCCTCCACTTT. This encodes CASSLVGVGNSPLHF.

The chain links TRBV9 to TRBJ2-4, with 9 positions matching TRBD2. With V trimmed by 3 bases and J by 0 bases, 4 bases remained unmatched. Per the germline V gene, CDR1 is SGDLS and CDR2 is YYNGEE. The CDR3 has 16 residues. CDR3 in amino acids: CASSGVAGEAKNIQYF. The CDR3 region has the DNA TGTGCCAGCAGCGGGGTAGCGGGAGAAGCCAAAAACATTCAGTACTTC.

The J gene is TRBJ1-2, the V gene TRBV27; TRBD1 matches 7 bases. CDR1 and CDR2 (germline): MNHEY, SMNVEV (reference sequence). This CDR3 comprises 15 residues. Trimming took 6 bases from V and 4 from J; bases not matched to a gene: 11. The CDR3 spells CASSVLGQVFYGYTF. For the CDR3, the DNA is TGTGCCAGCAGCGTTCTAGGACAGGTCTTCTATGGCTACACCTTC.

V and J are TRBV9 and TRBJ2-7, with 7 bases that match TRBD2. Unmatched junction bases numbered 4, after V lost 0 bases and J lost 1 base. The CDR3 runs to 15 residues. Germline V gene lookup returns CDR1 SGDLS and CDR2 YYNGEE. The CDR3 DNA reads TGTGCCAGCAGCGTAGCTGCGGGAGAGTCCTACGAGCAGTACTTC. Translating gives CASSVAAGESYEQYF.

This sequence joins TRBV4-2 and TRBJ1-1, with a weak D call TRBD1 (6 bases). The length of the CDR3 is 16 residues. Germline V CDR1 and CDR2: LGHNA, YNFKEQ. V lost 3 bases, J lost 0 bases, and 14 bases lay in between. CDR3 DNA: TGTGCCAGCAGCCAGGAATCCGGACAGATGAACACTGAAGCTTTCTTT. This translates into CASSQESGQMNTEAFF.

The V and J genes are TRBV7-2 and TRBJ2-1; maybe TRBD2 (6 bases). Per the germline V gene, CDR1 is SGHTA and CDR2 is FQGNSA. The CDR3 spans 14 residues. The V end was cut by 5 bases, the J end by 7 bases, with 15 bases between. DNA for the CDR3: TGTGCCAGCAGCCGCGGGGACCCCCGAAATGAGCAGTTCTTC. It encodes CASSRGDPRNEQFF.

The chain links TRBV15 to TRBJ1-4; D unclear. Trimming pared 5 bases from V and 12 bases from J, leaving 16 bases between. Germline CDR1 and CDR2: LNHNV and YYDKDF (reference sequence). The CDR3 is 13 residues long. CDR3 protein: CATSRALEGELFF. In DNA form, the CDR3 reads TGTGCCACCAGCCGCGCCCTTGAGGGAGAACTGTTTTTT.

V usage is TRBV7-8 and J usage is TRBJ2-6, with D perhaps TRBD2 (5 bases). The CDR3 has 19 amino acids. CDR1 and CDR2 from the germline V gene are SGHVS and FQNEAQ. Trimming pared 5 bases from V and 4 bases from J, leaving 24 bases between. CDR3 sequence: CASSRSKGLLLPGANVLTF. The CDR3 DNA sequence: TGTGCCAGCAGCCGATCGAAAGGACTCCTACTTCCCGGGGCCAACGTCCTGACTTTC.

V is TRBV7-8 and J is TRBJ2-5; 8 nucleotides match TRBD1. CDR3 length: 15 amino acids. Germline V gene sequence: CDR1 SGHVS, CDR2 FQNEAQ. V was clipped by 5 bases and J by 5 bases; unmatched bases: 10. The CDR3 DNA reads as TGTGCCAGCAGCACAACACAGGGGGAACACGAGACCCAGTACTTC. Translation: CASSTTQGEHETQYF.

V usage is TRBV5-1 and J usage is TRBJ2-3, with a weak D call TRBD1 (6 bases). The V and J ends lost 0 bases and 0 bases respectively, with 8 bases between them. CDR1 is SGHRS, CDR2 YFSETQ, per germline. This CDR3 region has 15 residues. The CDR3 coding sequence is TGCGCCAGCAGCTTGGAGGGACATAGCACAGATACGCAGTATTTT. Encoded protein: CASSLEGHSTDTQYF.

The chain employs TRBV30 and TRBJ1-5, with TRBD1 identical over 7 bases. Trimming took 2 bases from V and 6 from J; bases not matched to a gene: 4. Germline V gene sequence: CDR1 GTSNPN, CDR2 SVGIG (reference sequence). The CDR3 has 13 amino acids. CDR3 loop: CAWSRQGTQPQHF. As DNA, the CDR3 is TGTGCCTGGAGTAGACAGGGTACTCAGCCCCAGCATTTT. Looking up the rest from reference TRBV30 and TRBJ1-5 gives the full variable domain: SQTIHQWPATLVQPVGSPLSLECTVEGTSNPNLYWYRQAAGRGLQLLFYSVGIGQISSEVPQNLSASRPQDRQFILSSKKLLLSDSGFYLCAWSRQGTQPQHFGDGTRLSIL.

The CDR3 nucleotides read TGTGCCTGGACTAGCGGTTACAATGAGCAGTTCTTC. Amino acid sequence: CAWTSGYNEQFF. The V and J genes are TRBV30 and TRBJ2-1; 7 bases fit TRBD2. The germline gives CDR1 GTSNPN, CDR2 SVGIG (reference sequence). After removal of 4 bases from V and 4 bases from J, the junction contained 1 base not matched to a gene. This CDR3 is built from 12 residues.

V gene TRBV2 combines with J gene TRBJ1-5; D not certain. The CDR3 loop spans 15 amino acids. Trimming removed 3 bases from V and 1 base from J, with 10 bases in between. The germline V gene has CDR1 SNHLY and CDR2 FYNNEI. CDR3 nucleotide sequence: TGTGCCAGCAGTGACCTAGCGGGGAGCAATCAGCCCCAGCATTTT. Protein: CASSDLAGSNQPQHF.

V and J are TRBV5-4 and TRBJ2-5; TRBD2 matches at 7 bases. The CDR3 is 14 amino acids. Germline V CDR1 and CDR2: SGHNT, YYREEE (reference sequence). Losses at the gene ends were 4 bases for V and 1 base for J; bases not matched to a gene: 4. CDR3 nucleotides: TGTGCCAGCAGCGTTAGCGGGTCCCAAGAGACCCAGTACTTC. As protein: CASSVSGSQETQYF.

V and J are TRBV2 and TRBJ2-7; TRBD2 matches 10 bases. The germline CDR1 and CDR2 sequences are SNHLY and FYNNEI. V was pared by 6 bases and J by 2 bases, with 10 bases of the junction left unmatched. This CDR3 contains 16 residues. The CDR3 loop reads CASSPGLAVTPYEQYF. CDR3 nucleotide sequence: TGTGCCAGCAGCCCTGGACTAGCGGTGACACCCTACGAGCAGTACTTC.

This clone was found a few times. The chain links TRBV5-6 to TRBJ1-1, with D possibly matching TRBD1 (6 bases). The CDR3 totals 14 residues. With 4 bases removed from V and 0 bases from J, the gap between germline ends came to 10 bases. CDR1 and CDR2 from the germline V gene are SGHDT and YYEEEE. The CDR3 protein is CASSPYRVNTEAFF. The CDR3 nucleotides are TGTGCCAGCAGCCCATACAGGGTGAACACTGAAGCTTTCTTT.

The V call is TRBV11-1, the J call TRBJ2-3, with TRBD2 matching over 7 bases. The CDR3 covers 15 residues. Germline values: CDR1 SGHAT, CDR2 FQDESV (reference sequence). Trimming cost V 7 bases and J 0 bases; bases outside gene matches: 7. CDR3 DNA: TGTGCCAGCACCCCCCAGGGACTAAGCACAGATACGCAGTATTTT. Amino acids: CASTPQGLSTDTQYF.

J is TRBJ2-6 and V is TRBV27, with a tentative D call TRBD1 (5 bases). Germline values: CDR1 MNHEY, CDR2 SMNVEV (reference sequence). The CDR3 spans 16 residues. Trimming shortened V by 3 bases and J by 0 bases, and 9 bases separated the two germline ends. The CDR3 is CASSLVRVSGANVLTF. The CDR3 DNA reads TGTGCCAGCAGTTTGGTCAGGGTCTCTGGGGCCAACGTCCTGACTTTC.

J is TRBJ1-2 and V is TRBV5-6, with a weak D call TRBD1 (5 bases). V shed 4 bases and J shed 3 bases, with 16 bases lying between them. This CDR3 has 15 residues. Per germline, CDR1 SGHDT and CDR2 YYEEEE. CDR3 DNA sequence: TGTGCCAGCAGCGCGGCGCCAGGGCTGGACTATGGCTACACCTTC. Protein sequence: CASSAAPGLDYGYTF.

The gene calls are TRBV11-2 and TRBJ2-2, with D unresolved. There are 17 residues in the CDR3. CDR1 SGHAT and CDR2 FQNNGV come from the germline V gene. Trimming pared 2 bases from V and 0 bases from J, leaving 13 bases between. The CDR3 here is CASSLSPAGSNTGELFF. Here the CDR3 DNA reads TGTGCCAGCAGCTTATCCCCCGCCGGGTCGAACACCGGGGAGCTGTTTTTT.

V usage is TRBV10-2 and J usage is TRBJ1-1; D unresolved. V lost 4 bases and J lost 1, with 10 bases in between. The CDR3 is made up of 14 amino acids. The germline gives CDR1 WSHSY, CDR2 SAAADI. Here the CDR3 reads CASSGRSRNTEAFF. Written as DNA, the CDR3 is TGCGCCAGCAGTGGGAGGTCGCGGAACACTGAAGCTTTCTTT.

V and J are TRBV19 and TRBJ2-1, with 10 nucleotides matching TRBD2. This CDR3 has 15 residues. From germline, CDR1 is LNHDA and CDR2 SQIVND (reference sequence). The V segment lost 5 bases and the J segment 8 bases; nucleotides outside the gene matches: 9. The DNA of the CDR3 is TGTGCCAGTAGTCGACTAGCGGGCGCGGTCGATGAGCAGTTCTTC. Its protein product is CASSRLAGAVDEQFF.

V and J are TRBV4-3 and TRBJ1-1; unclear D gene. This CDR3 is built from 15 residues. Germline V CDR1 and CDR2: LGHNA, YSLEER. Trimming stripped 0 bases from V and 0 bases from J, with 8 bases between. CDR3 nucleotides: TGCGCCAGCAGCCAAGATCCAACACTGAACACTGAAGCTTTCTTT. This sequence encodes CASSQDPTLNTEAFF.